This entry features one T cell receptor beta chain sequence. The Seattle patients joined while their infection was active and were tracked longitudinally afterward. CDR1 is SGHNT and CDR2 is YYREEE in the germline V gene (reference sequence). The CDR3 extends over 16 amino acids. Unmatched junction bases numbered 3, after V lost 1 base and J lost 2 bases. This sample was taken from a study of blood T cell repertoires in COVID-19. For the study at large: COVID-19 samples collected from the United States, Italy and Spain covered acute and convalescent phases.

Per the original methods: Amplification of reference gene primers was used by the study to estimate nucleated cell counts. Clones were sequenced by immunoSEQ multiplex PCR, and TCRdb holds only the in-frame ones, with some missing. D and trimming come from the DNA, and the V and J calls and clone size come from that table. The repertoire includes about 220,000 clones, 85% of them detected once, and 2.4% sits in the top ten. Sequencing used peripheral blood. The sequence was obtained from an older woman with COVID-19, enrolled during active disease. The genes are TRBV5-4 and TRBJ2-3; 11 bases map to TRBD2. CDR3 residues: CASSLTSGGSTDTQYF. CDR3 DNA: TGTGCCAGCAGCTTGACTAGCGGGGGCTCCACAGATACGCAGTATTTT.